These 5 T cell receptor beta chains were all obtained from the same sample, sequenced in a study of CD8+ T cells in alopecia areata. RNA was isolated and reverse transcribed to cDNA, the sequencing template. Profiling relied on immunoSEQ multiplex PCR, and the TCRdb table lists in-frame clones only, not all of them. This table holds 100,000 to 150,000 clones, 45% to 65% found once. Sequencing was performed on CD4+ T cells sorted from blood, taken at week 0. The receptors shown here come from a human donor with alopecia areata.

The chain recombines TRBV6-6 with TRBJ2-5, with D possibly being TRBD2 (6 bases). This CDR3 is built from 14 residues. Trimming left V 7 bases short and J 5 bases short, with 17 bases between. The germline V gene has CDR1 MNHNY and CDR2 SVGAGI (reference sequence). The CDR3 nucleotides read TGTGCCAGCAACCGTCCGGGAGAAAAGGAGACCCAGTACTTC. Its protein product is CASNRPGEKETQYF.

This clone has just one count. V and J are TRBV7-9 and TRBJ2-1; D is unresolved. The germline CDR1 and CDR2 sequences are SEHNR and FQNEAQ (reference sequence). Deletions cut 3 bases from V and 7 bases from J, with 4 bases between. The CDR3 is 11 residues long. The CDR3 region has the DNA TGTGCCAGCAGCTTTGGTAATGAGCAGTTCTTC. Protein product: CASSFGNEQFF.

The chain couples TRBV7-2 to TRBJ2-3; unclear D gene. The CDR3 is made up of 13 amino acids. The ends were cut back, 1 base at V and 1 base at J, with 3 bases in the middle. Germline V gene lookup returns CDR1 SGHTA and CDR2 FQGNSA. DNA for the CDR3: TGTGCCAGCAGCTTAGGACGCACAGATACGCAGTATTTT. Residues: CASSLGRTDTQYF.

A few counts support this clone. DNA for the CDR3: TGTGCCTGGAGAGGGGTTAGGGCTAGCGTACTCCCGAGCTCCTACAATGAGCAGTTCTTC. It encodes CAWRGVRASVLPSSYNEQFF. The rearrangement links TRBV30 to TRBJ2-1, with D possibly being TRBD2 (6 bases). CDR1 and CDR2 (germline): GTSNPN, SVGIG (reference sequence). The CDR3 covers 20 residues. V was pared by 3 bases and J by 0 bases, with 27 bases between.

J is TRBJ2-1 and V is TRBV6-1; 11 positions agree with TRBD2. The length of the CDR3 is 18 residues. Per the germline V gene, CDR1 is MNHNS and CDR2 is SASEGT. Trimming took 2 bases from V and 5 from J; bases not matched to a gene: 11. CDR3 sequence reads: CASSEHQTLAGVDNEQFF. The CDR3 DNA is TGTGCCAGCAGTGAACACCAGACACTAGCGGGAGTCGACAATGAGCAGTTCTTC.